The 31 T cell receptor beta chains listed next were all sequenced from one sample in a study of T cells in Graves' hyperthyroidism and ophthalmopathy. TCR beta CDR3 sequences were amplified from RNA transcripts. Using the HTBI primer set, a first-round RT-PCR was run on the TCR CDR3. MiXCR was run by TCRdb on the multiplex PCR reads, yielding one entry per CDR3 protein. Counted here are hundreds of thousands of distinct CDR3 sequences, nearly 15% occurring once; the ten biggest clones make up roughly 20%. Input material: blood. The receptors were gathered from a woman aged 60-70 years with Graves' ophthalmopathy.

This clonotype came up many times. The CDR3 loop is CSVEMVAGSGYTF. CDR3 in DNA: TGCAGCGTTGAAATGGTGGCGGGGAGTGGCTACACCTTC. The chain links TRBV29-1 to TRBJ1-2; no definite D call. V lost 2 bases and J lost 7, with 14 bases in between. The germline gives CDR1 SQVTM, CDR2 ANQGSEA. This CDR3 is 13 amino acids long.

This clonotype was found many times. V gene TRBV27 combines with J gene TRBJ2-3; tentative D call: TRBD1 (5 bases). Trimming took 2 bases from V and 4 from J, leaving 10 bases between them. Germline CDR1 is MNHEY and CDR2 is SMNVEV (reference sequence). This CDR3 is 14 amino acids long. CDR3 loop: CASSLSPRADTQYF. CDR3 DNA: TGTGCCAGCAGTTTAAGCCCCAGGGCAGATACGCAGTATTTT.

A word on this clonotype: A much larger clone differs from this one at a single base, so this may be a read error. The chain combines TRBV5-1 with TRBJ2-7; D assignment may be TRBD1 or TRBD2 (5 bases each). CDR1 is SGHRS and CDR2 is YFSETQ in the germline V gene. The CDR3 sequence is 14 residues long. V gave up 4 bases and J gave up 7 bases, with 18 bases separating them. CDR3 in amino acids: CASSPGRAHNEQYF. The CDR3 coding sequence is TGCGCCAGCAGCCCGGGGCGCGCTCACAATGAGCAGTACTTC.

There are a few counts of this clonotype. The chain has TRBV9 and TRBJ1-1, with 7 bases that match TRBD1. The germline V gene encodes CDR1 SGDLS and CDR2 YYNGEE. The CDR3 is 16 residues long. The J segment lost 4 bases and the V segment lost 4 bases, leaving 13 bases of the junction unmatched. Written as DNA, the CDR3 is TGTGCCAGCAGCCCCAGAACAGGGGCGCTGGGCACTGAAGCTTTCTTT. The encoded protein is CASSPRTGALGTEAFF.

This clonotype was observed at least ten times. This sequence joins TRBV5-1 and TRBJ2-1, with D maybe TRBD2 (6 bases). The CDR3 runs to 16 residues. Deletions cut 0 bases from V and 5 bases from J, with 15 bases between. The V gene's germline CDR1 is SGHRS and CDR2 YFSETQ. This CDR3 reads CASSLGVAEFNNEQFF. CDR3 sequence (DNA): TGCGCCAGCAGCTTGGGGGTAGCGGAGTTCAACAATGAGCAGTTCTTC.

The rearrangement uses TRBV3-1 and TRBJ1-1; no clear D. In germline, CDR1 is LGHDT, CDR2 YNNKEL (reference sequence). V lost 7 bases and J 4 bases, leaving 13 bases between the germline ends. The CDR3 is 13 amino acids. This CDR3 is CASTKGVGTEAFF. Written as DNA, the CDR3 is TGTGCCAGCACCAAGGGAGTGGGCACTGAAGCTTTCTTT.

This clonotype showed up many times. The chain carries TRBV28 and TRBJ2-5, with 15 nucleotides matching TRBD2. Trimming at V came to 6 bases and at J to 3 bases, leaving 8 bases not matched to a gene. Per the germline V gene, CDR1 is MDHEN and CDR2 is SYDVKM. The CDR3 spans 17 residues. The CDR3 DNA reads as TGTGCCAGCAGCCTTGGACTAGCGGGGGGGGGAAAAGAGACCCAGTACTTC. Translation: CASSLGLAGGGKETQYF.

This clonotype has a count of ten or more. The CDR3 protein is CASSWGSSYNEQFF. CDR3 coding DNA: TGTGCCAGCAGCTGGGGGAGCTCCTACAATGAGCAGTTCTTC. The rearrangement joins TRBV11-2 to TRBJ2-1, with D perhaps TRBD1 or TRBD2 (5 bases each). The CDR3 is made up of 14 amino acids. Trimming took off 4 bases at V and 0 bases at J, with 7 bases between the two ends. CDR1 is SGHAT, CDR2 FQNNGV, per germline.

This clonotype was seen at least ten times. This chain connects TRBV28 to TRBJ2-4; D not certain. This CDR3 has 14 residues. In germline, CDR1 is MDHEN, CDR2 SYDVKM. V lost 2 bases and J lost 10, with 15 bases in between. In DNA form, the CDR3 reads TGTGCCAGCAGTTTAGGCTACCCGATAAGGATTCAGTACTTC. This sequence encodes CASSLGYPIRIQYF.

This clonotype was recorded at least ten times. The junction does not match germline at one end; this may be a read error. The chain recombines TRBV20-1 with TRBJ1-1, with 7 bases identical to TRBD1. Germline CDR1 reads DFQATT; CDR2 reads SNEGSKA (reference sequence). CDR3 length: 15 amino acids. Here the CDR3 reads CSANPLTGRNSEAFF. The CDR3 DNA reads as TGCAGTGCTAACCCCTTGACAGGGCGGAACTCTGAAGCTTTCTTT.

This clonotype was seen many times. V is TRBV27 and J is TRBJ2-3; D remains unclear. V gave up 5 bases and J gave up 7 bases, with 13 bases separating them. The CDR3 is made up of 13 amino acids. The V gene's germline CDR1 is MNHEY and CDR2 SMNVEV (reference sequence). This CDR3 is CASSPNMPHTQYF. CDR3 bases: TGTGCCAGCAGTCCCAACATGCCTCATACGCAGTATTTT.

The chain carries TRBV5-1 and TRBJ2-7; 13 bases line up with TRBD2. With the DNA end fitting TRBJ2-1 better, the J assignment may be wrong. Germline CDR1 is SGHRS and CDR2 is YFSETQ. The CDR3 totals 14 residues. DNA for the CDR3: TGCGCCAGCAGCGGACTAGCGGGAGCCTACGAGCAGTTCTTC. Translated, it gives CASSGLAGAYEQFF.

This clonotype was detected many times. This chain's CDR3 is CSAKGLAESKNIQYF. The CDR3 DNA sequence: TGCAGTGCCAAGGGACTAGCGGAGTCCAAAAACATTCAGTACTTC. V and J are TRBV20-1 and TRBJ2-4; 11 bases map to TRBD2. The V and J ends lost 6 bases and 2 bases, in that order; junction bases with no gene match: 6. Per germline, CDR1 DFQATT and CDR2 SNEGSKA (reference sequence). This CDR3 comprises 15 residues.

This clonotype was seen more than once but under ten times. The V and J genes are TRBV3-1 and TRBJ2-7; D may correspond to TRBD1 or TRBD2 (5 bases each). There are 16 residues in the CDR3. V was trimmed by 0 bases and J by 2 bases, leaving 14 bases between them. CDR1 is LGHDT and CDR2 is YNNKEL in the germline V gene (reference sequence). CDR3 protein: CASSQEGKGEPYEQYF. The CDR3 DNA reads TGTGCCAGCAGCCAAGAGGGTAAAGGGGAGCCCTACGAGCAGTACTTC.

The sample holds a few counts of this clonotype. The V gene is TRBV4-1, the J gene TRBJ1-6, with D maybe TRBD1 (6 bases). V lost 0 bases and J 13 bases, leaving 16 bases between the germline ends. The CDR3 length is 15 residues. Germline V gene lookup returns CDR1 MGHRA and CDR2 YSYEKL. The CDR3 nucleotides read TGCGCCAGCAGCCAAGAGTCAGGGGCTGGGTGGCCCCTCCACTTT. Its translation: CASSQESGAGWPLHF.

The sample holds many counts of this clonotype. The chain has TRBV28 and TRBJ1-5; D unresolved. Trimming stripped 6 bases from V and 11 bases from J, with 11 bases between. Germline assignment: CDR1 MDHEN and CDR2 SYDVKM. This CDR3 is built from 11 residues. The CDR3 is CASSSVGAQHF. The CDR3 DNA is TGTGCCAGCAGCTCCGTTGGGGCCCAGCATTTT.

This clonotype was recorded many times. The chain recombines TRBV4-1 with TRBJ2-2; possibly TRBD1 for D (5 bases). The V end lost 0 bases, the J end lost 5 bases, and 10 bases lay between the germline ends. In germline, CDR1 is MGHRA, CDR2 YSYEKL. The CDR3 loop spans 15 amino acids. The CDR3 nucleotides are TGCGCCAGCAGCCAAGATAGGGGTGGGACCGGGGAGCTGTTTTTT. As protein: CASSQDRGGTGELFF.

The chain uses TRBV3-1 and TRBJ2-4; 9 bases line up with TRBD1. In germline, CDR1 is LGHDT, CDR2 YNNKEL (reference sequence). The CDR3 runs 14 residues. V was clipped by 5 bases and J by 5 bases; unmatched bases: 4. DNA for the CDR3: TGTGCCAGCAGCAAGGGACAGGGCGAAAACATTCAGTACTTC. Its translation: CASSKGQGENIQYF.

The chain carries TRBV27 and TRBJ2-5; tentative D call: TRBD1 (6 bases). CDR1 is MNHEY, CDR2 SMNVEV, per germline (reference sequence). V gave up 9 bases and J gave up 5 bases, with 16 bases separating them. CDR3 length: 13 amino acids. The CDR3 loop is CARGWQGRETQYF. CDR3 nucleotides: TGTGCCAGGGGCTGGCAGGGGCGGGAGACCCAGTACTTC.

This clonotype was found many times. This sequence joins TRBV7-3 and TRBJ2-1; 9 bases map to TRBD2. This CDR3 region has 17 residues. V trimming: 1 base; J trimming: 6 bases; junction bases outside the gene matches: 10. Per the germline V gene, CDR1 is SGHTA and CDR2 is FQGTGA. CDR3 in amino acids: CASSLNVAGVLGNEQFF. CDR3 in DNA: TGTGCCAGCAGCTTAAATGTAGCGGGAGTTCTAGGCAATGAGCAGTTCTTC.

As for this clonotype: Being one base from a much bigger clone, this may be a read error. The rearrangement uses TRBV28 and TRBJ2-7; D gene unclear. Looked up from germline, CDR1 is MDHEN and CDR2 is SYDVKM. V gave up 5 bases and J gave up 1 base, with 15 bases separating them. The CDR3 is 15 amino acids. CDR3 amino acids: CASSPPGRRSYEQYF. Here the CDR3 DNA reads TGTGCCAGCAGTCCCCCCGGGCGTCGGTCCTACGAGCAGTACTTC.

This clonotype was observed at least ten times. This chain joins TRBV12-3 or TRBV12-4 and TRBJ2-4, with 7 bases fitting TRBD1. After removal of 6 bases from V and 0 bases from J, the junction contained 20 bases not matched to a gene. The CDR3 length is 20 residues. Here the CDR3 reads CASRSTGDLAQILAKNIQYF. Written as DNA, the CDR3 is TGTGCCAGCAGGAGTACAGGGGATTTGGCCCAAATCCTAGCCAAAAACATTCAGTACTTC.

This clonotype was seen many times. V usage is TRBV12-3 or TRBV12-4 and J usage is TRBJ2-7; D remains ambiguous. Trimming removed 6 bases from V and 1 base from J, with 13 bases in between. The CDR3 totals 14 residues. In nucleotides, the CDR3 is TGTGCCAGCAGCCCCAAGTCACAATCCTACGAGCAGTACTTC. It codes for CASSPKSQSYEQYF.

The rearrangement joins TRBV7-2 to TRBJ2-5; D assignment may be TRBD1 or TRBD2 (5 bases each). Trimming shortened V by 5 bases and J by 7 bases, and 11 bases separated the two germline ends. CDR3 length: 12 residues. Germline lookup yields CDR1 SGHTA and CDR2 FQGNSA. The CDR3 sequence is CASSMRGATQYF. For the CDR3, the DNA is TGTGCCAGCAGCATGAGGGGAGCGACCCAGTACTTC.

The V and J genes are TRBV28 and TRBJ2-6, with D hard to call. The CDR3 spans 12 residues. Germline V gene sequence: CDR1 MDHEN, CDR2 SYDVKM. Trimming removed 8 bases from V and 0 bases from J, with 2 bases in between. As DNA, the CDR3 is TGTGCCAGCTACTCTGGGGCCAACGTCCTGACTTTC. It translates to CASYSGANVLTF.

The chain employs TRBV6-1 and TRBJ1-5, with a tentative D call TRBD1 (6 bases). The V gene's germline CDR1 is MNHNS and CDR2 SASEGT. V lost 6 bases and J 11 bases, leaving 14 bases between the germline ends. This CDR3 comprises 12 residues. CDR3 region: CASSEGEKTQHF. The CDR3 DNA is TGTGCCAGCAGCGAGGGGGAGAAGACCCAGCATTTT.

This clonotype was counted many times. The chain combines TRBV11-1 with TRBJ2-5, with a possible D match to TRBD2 (7 bases). The CDR3 spans 15 residues. Trimming pared 5 bases from V and 1 base from J, leaving 14 bases between. Germline V gene lookup returns CDR1 SGHAT and CDR2 FQDESV (reference sequence). Written as DNA, the CDR3 is TGTGCCAGCAGCGTTATGGGGGGGGCCCAAGAGACCCAGTACTTC. This translates into CASSVMGGAQETQYF.

Comments on this clonotype: One end of the junction varies from germline; a read error may be responsible. The chain uses TRBV4-1 and TRBJ2-7; 10 bases are a match to TRBD2. Per germline, CDR1 MGHRA and CDR2 YSYEKL. The CDR3 sequence is 15 residues long. DNA for the CDR3: TGTGCCAGCAGCCAAGATGGGACTAGCGTGAACGAGCAGTACTTC. It encodes CASSQDGTSVNEQYF.

This chain links TRBV19 with TRBJ2-7; D is unresolved. With 0 bases removed from V and 2 bases from J, the gap between germline ends came to 11 bases. The CDR3 runs to 15 residues. CDR1 and CDR2 from the germline V gene are LNHDA and SQIVND (reference sequence). CDR3 nucleotides: TGTGCCAGTAGTATAGAAAGTGTGGGGACCTACGAGCAGTACTTC. It specifies CASSIESVGTYEQYF.

This clonotype was observed at least ten times. The rearrangement joins TRBV20-1 to TRBJ2-1; D possibly corresponds to TRBD1 (6 bases). The V gene's germline CDR1 is DFQATT and CDR2 SNEGSKA (reference sequence). This CDR3 spans 12 amino acids. With 8 bases removed from V and 6 bases from J, the gap between germline ends came to 14 bases. The CDR3 protein is CSLGGSLNEQFF. The DNA of the CDR3 is TGCAGTCTAGGGGGTAGCCTCAATGAGCAGTTCTTC.

In its sample, this clonotype was seen many times. The V gene is TRBV6-4, the J gene TRBJ2-5, with TRBD2 matching 9 bases. Germline CDR1 is MRHNA and CDR2 is SNTAGT. V lost 3 bases and J lost 1; bases outside the gene matches: 3. The CDR3 has 15 residues. CDR3 sequence: CASSEEAGGQETQYF. CDR3 nucleotides: TGTGCCAGCAGTGAGGAAGCGGGGGGCCAAGAGACCCAGTACTTC.